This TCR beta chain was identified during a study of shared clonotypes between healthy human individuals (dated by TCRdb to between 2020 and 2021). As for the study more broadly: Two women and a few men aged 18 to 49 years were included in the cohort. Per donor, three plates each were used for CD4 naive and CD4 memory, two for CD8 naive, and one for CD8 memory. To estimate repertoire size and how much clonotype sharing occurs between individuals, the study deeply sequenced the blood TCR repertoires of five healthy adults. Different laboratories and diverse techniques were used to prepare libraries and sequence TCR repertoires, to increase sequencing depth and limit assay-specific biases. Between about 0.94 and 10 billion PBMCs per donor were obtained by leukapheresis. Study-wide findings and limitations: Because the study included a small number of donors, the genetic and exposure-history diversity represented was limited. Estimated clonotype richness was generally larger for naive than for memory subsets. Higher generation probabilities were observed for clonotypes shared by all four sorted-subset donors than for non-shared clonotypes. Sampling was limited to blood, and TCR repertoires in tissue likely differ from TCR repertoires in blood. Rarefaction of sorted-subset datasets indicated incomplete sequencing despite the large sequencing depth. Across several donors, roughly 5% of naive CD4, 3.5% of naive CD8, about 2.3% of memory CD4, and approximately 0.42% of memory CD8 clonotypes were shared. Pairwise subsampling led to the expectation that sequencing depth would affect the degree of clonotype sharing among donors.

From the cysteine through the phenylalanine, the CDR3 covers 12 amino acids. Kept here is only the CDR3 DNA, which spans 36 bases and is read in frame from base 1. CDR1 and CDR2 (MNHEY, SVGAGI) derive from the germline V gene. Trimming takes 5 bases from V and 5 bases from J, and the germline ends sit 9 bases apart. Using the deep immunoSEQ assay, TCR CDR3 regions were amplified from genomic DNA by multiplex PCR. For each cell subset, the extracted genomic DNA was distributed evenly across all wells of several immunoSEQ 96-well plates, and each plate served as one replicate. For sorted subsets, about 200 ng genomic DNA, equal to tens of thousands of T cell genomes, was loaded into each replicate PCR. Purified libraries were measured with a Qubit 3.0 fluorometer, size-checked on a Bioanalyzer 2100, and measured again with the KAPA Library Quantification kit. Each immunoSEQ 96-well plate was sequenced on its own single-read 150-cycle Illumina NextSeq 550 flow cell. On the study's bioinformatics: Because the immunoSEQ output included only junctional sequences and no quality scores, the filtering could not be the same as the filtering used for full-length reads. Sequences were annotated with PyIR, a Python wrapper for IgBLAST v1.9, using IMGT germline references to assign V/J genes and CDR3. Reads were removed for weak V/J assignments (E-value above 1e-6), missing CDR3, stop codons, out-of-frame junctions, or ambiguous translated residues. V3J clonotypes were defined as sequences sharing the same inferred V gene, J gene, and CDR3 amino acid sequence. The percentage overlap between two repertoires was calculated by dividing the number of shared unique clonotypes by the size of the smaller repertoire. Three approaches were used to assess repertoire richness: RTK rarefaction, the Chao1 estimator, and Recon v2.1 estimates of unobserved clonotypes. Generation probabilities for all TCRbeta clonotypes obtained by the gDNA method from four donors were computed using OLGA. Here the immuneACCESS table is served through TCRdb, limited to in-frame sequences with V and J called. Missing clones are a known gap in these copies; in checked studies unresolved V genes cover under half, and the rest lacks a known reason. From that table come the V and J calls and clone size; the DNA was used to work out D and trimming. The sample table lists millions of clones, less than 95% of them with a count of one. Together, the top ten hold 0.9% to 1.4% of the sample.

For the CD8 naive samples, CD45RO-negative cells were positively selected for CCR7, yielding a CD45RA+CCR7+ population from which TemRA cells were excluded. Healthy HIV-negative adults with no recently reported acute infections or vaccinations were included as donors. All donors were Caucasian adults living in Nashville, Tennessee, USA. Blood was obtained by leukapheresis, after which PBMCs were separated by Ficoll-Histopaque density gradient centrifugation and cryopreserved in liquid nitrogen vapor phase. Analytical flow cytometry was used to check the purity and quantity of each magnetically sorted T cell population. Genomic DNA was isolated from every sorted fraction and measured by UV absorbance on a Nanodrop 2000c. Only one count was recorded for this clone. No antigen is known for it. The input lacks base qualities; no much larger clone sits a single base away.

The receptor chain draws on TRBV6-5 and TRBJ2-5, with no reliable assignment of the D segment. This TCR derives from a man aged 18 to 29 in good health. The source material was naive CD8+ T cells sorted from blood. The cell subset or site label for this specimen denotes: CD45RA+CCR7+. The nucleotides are TGTGCCAGCAGTCCTTCCCCGGAGACCCAGTACTTC. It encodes CASSPSPETQYF.